This TCR beta chain comes out of a study of blood T cell repertoires in COVID-19. Turning to the study itself: Collection of acute and convalescent COVID-19 samples took place in the United States, Italy and Spain. PBMCs, B-cell-depleted T cells, or T cells provided the cDNA or gDNA that made up the material.

The CDR3 consists of 14 residues. Germline loops: CDR1 SGHRS, CDR2 YFSETQ. With V trimmed by 3 bases and J by 7 bases, 4 bases remained unmatched. As originally analysed: The assay estimated nucleated cells by amplifying reference gene primers. Here immunoSEQ multiplex PCR was the method, and the copy in TCRdb shows in-frame clones only, minus some. V, J and clone size reflect that table, while D and trimming were determined from the DNA. The data show 110,000 or so clones, with roughly 87% seen just once and 7.7% held by the top ten. Sequences were obtained from peripheral blood. The chain joins TRBV5-1 to TRBJ1-4; 9 bases line up with TRBD1. The clonotype was recovered from a human donor in a cohort sampled during active COVID-19. CDR3 sequence (DNA): TGCGCCAGCAGCTCAACAGGGGGCCGTGAAAAACTGTTTTTT. It encodes CASSSTGGREKLFF. Drawing the rest from reference TRBV5-1 and TRBJ1-4, the complete variable domain is KAGVTQTPRYLIKTRGQQVTLSCSPISGHRSVSWYQQTPGQGLQFLFEYFSETQRNKGNFPGRFSGRQFSNSRSEMNVSTLELGDSALYLCASSSTGGREKLFFGSGTQLSVL.